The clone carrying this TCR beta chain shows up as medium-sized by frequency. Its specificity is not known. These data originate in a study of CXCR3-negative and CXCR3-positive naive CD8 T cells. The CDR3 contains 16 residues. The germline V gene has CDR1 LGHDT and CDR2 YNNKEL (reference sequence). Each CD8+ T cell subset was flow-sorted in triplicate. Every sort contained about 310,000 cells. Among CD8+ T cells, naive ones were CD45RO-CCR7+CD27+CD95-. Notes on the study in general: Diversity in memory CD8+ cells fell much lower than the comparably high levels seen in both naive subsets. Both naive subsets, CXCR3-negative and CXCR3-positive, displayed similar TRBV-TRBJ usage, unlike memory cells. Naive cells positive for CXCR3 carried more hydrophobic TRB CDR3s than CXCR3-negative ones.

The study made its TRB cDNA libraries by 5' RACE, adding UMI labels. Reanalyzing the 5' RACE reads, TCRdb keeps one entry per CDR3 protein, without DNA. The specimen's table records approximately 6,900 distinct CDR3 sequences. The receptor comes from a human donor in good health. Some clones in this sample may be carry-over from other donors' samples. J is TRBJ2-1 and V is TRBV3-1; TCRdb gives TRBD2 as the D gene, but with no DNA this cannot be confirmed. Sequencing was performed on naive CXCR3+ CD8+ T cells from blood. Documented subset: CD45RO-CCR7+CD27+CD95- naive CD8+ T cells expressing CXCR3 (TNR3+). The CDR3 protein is CASSQGWASGGNEQFF.